A single sample gave rise to the 32 T cell receptor beta chains below, sequenced in a study of blood T cell repertoires in COVID-19. Produced via immunoSEQ multiplex PCR; TCRdb's table is partial and in-frame only. The table has under 95,000 clones, 65% to 90% seen once. Sequencing used peripheral blood. The origin of the receptors is a man in his fifties with COVID-19, enrolled during active disease.

V gene TRBV19 combines with J gene TRBJ1-1, with 10 positions matching TRBD1. CDR1 LNHDA and CDR2 SQIVND come from the germline V gene (reference sequence). Losses at the gene ends were 5 bases for V and 1 base for J; bases not matched to a gene: 10. The CDR3 is made up of 17 amino acids. The CDR3 bases are TGTGCCAGTAGTCGTTTAAGACAGGGGGCAAAGAACACTGAAGCTTTCTTT. As protein: CASSRLRQGAKNTEAFF.

V usage is TRBV5-1 and J usage is TRBJ2-7; no clear D. This CDR3 is 14 amino acids long. Germline lookup yields CDR1 SGHRS and CDR2 YFSETQ. Trimming left V 5 bases short and J 3 bases short, with 15 bases between. DNA of the CDR3: TGCGCCAGCAGTCTCTTAGGCGGAAACTACGAGCAGTACTTC. This sequence encodes CASSLLGGNYEQYF.

The V and J genes are TRBV5-1 and TRBJ2-5, with 10 bases aligning to TRBD2. The trim removed 0 bases at V and 3 bases at J, leaving 5 bases unmatched. The CDR3 runs 16 residues. CDR1 is SGHRS and CDR2 is YFSETQ in the germline V gene. In nucleotides, the CDR3 is TGCGCCAGCAGCTTGGGAGGTCTAGCGGGGGAAGAGACCCAGTACTTC. Protein product: CASSLGGLAGEETQYF.

This chain joins TRBV5-1 and TRBJ1-2; a weak D match, TRBD1 (5 bases). The length of the CDR3 is 16 residues. The V end lost 4 bases, the J end lost 3 bases, and 19 bases lay between the germline ends. Looked up from germline, CDR1 is SGHRS and CDR2 is YFSETQ. Here the CDR3 reads CASSQNLGQGDYGYTF. The CDR3 DNA follows: TGCGCCAGCAGCCAGAATTTGGGGCAGGGTGACTATGGCTACACCTTC.

The CDR3 is CASSGRQGRWETQYF. The CDR3 region has the DNA TGTGCCAGCAGCGGCCGACAGGGCAGATGGGAGACCCAGTACTTC. This chain uses TRBV5-8 with TRBJ2-5; 7 nucleotides align to TRBD1. V shed 4 bases, J shed 5 bases, and the junction held 11 bases outside the gene matches. This CDR3 is built from 15 residues. Per germline, CDR1 SGHTS and CDR2 YDEGEE.

The J gene is TRBJ2-3, the V gene TRBV4-3, with D tentatively TRBD2 (6 bases). The CDR3 length is 16 residues. The V gene lost 3 bases and the J gene lost 5 bases, with 18 bases spanning the gap. Germline loops: CDR1 LGHNA, CDR2 YSLEER. CDR3: CASSHNSGPKRDTQYF. The DNA of the CDR3 is TGCGCCAGCAGCCATAATAGCGGCCCAAAGAGAGATACGCAGTATTTT.

The V gene is TRBV25-1, the J gene TRBJ2-2; 8 bases are a match to TRBD2. V shed 8 bases and J 3 bases; nucleotides not matched to a gene: 5. CDR1 MGHDK and CDR2 SYGVNS come from the germline V gene. CDR3 length equals 14 residues. For the CDR3, the DNA is TGTGCCAGCCGGGGGGGGGCGGACACCGGGGAGCTGTTTTTT. Protein: CASRGGADTGELFF.

The V and J genes are TRBV6-6 and TRBJ2-7; 8 nucleotides agree with TRBD2. Unmatched junction bases numbered 10, after V lost 4 bases and J lost 5 bases. This CDR3 comprises 15 residues. Germline CDR1 and CDR2: MNHNY and SVGAGI (reference sequence). The CDR3 sequence: CASSSGGAGGNEQYF. The CDR3 DNA follows: TGTGCCAGCAGTTCTGGGGGGGCGGGAGGTAACGAGCAGTACTTC.

The chain carries TRBV3-1 (or the pseudogene TRBV3-2) and TRBJ1-6; 9 bases match TRBD1. CDR3 length: 14 amino acids. Losses at the gene ends were 6 bases for V and 9 bases for J; bases not matched to a gene: 6. CDR1 LGHDT and CDR2 YNNKEL come from the germline V gene (reference sequence). The CDR3 spells CASRTTGGGSPLHF. The CDR3 DNA sequence: TGTGCCAGCAGGACGACAGGGGGTGGTTCACCCCTCCACTTT.

The gene calls are TRBV19 and TRBJ1-5; 7 positions match TRBD1. Looked up from germline, CDR1 is LNHDA and CDR2 is SQIVND (reference sequence). V trimming: 4 bases; J trimming: 4 bases; junction bases outside the gene matches: 7. The CDR3 contains 15 residues. The CDR3 here is CASSRDRLGNQPQHF. The CDR3 DNA follows: TGTGCCAGTAGTAGGGACAGATTGGGGAATCAGCCCCAGCATTTT.

The chain has TRBV11-1 and TRBJ2-7; weak D call: TRBD1 (5 bases). CDR1 and CDR2 (germline): SGHAT, FQDESV (reference sequence). The ends were cut back, 5 bases at V and 3 bases at J, with 17 bases in the middle. The CDR3 consists of 15 residues. The CDR3 here is CASSRQPSLLYEQYF. The CDR3 DNA is TGTGCCAGCAGCAGACAGCCGTCTCTGCTCTACGAGCAGTACTTC.

This chain connects TRBV14 to TRBJ2-3, with D unresolved. The V end was cut by 1 base, the J end by 3 bases, with 11 bases between. The V gene's germline CDR1 is SGHDN and CDR2 FVKESK. The CDR3 consists of 15 residues. The DNA of the CDR3 is TGTGCCAGCAGCCAAGTTGCCGGGTTTACAGATACGCAGTATTTT. Translation gives CASSQVAGFTDTQYF.

CDR3 DNA: TGTGCCAGCAGGGATCTAGCTATCGAGCAGTACTTC. This gives the protein CASRDLAIEQYF. The chain recombines TRBV6-5 with TRBJ2-7, with D perhaps TRBD2 (5 bases). Germline CDR1 and CDR2: MNHEY and SVGAGI. V gave up 6 bases and J gave up 6 bases, with 12 bases separating them. The CDR3 covers 12 residues.

J is TRBJ2-4 and V is TRBV28, with 14 bases matching TRBD2. Germline V gene lookup returns CDR1 MDHEN and CDR2 SYDVKM. V lost 10 bases and J lost 6; bases outside the gene matches: 14. This CDR3 is 17 amino acids long. CDR3 in DNA: TGTGCCACCAAAGGGACTAGCGGGAGTGGGGGCAGAAACATTCAGTACTTC. Encoded protein: CATKGTSGSGGRNIQYF.

This clone was seen only once. This chain links TRBV20-1 with TRBJ2-1; 14 bases agree with TRBD2. The CDR3 spans 19 residues. CDR1 is DFQATT, CDR2 SNEGSKA, per germline (reference sequence). J gave up 4 bases and V 3 bases, and 14 bases lay outside the gene matches. The CDR3 is CSASGTGTSGSRTYNEQFF. CDR3 nucleotides: TGCAGTGCTAGTGGAACCGGGACTAGCGGGAGTCGGACTTACAATGAGCAGTTCTTC.

The genes are TRBV5-3 and TRBJ1-2; 9 nucleotides line up with TRBD1. TRBV5-3 is sorted into the ORF group, with uncertain function. This CDR3 has 17 amino acids. Trimming cost V 3 bases and J 4 bases; bases outside gene matches: 13. For the CDR3, the DNA is TGTGCCAGAAGCTGGGGACAGGGAGGGAGGGGGATCTATGGCTACACCTTC. It is translated as CARSWGQGGRGIYGYTF.

This clone appeared a single time. The chain employs TRBV2 and TRBJ1-4, with TRBD1 matching 9 bases. The CDR3 totals 17 residues. CDR1 and CDR2 from the germline V gene are SNHLY and FYNNEI. The ends lost 5 bases at V and 0 bases at J; junction bases unmatched: 7. CDR3 sequence reads: CASSPGTGSSTNEKLFF. CDR3 DNA sequence: TGTGCCAGCAGTCCTGGGACAGGGTCTTCAACTAATGAAAAACTGTTTTTT.

V gene TRBV5-8 combines with J gene TRBJ2-5; 9 nucleotides align to TRBD1. V lost 4 bases, J lost 6 bases, and 10 bases stayed unmatched. Germline CDR1 SGHTS, CDR2 YDEGEE. CDR3 length: 15 amino acids. In DNA form, the CDR3 reads TGTGCCAGCAGCACCCGGACAGGGGTAGGAAAGACCCAGTACTTC. Amino acid sequence: CASSTRTGVGKTQYF.

This chain connects TRBV6-1 to TRBJ2-7; D uncertain. The CDR3 loop spans 11 amino acids. Germline V gene lookup returns CDR1 MNHNS and CDR2 SASEGT. The V end was cut by 2 bases, the J end by 5 bases, with 4 bases between. The CDR3 DNA follows: TGTGCCAGCAGTGAACGAGACGAGCAGTACTTC. Its protein is CASSERDEQYF.

This chain links TRBV7-8 with TRBJ2-5; tentatively, D is TRBD2 (6 bases). The CDR3 runs 16 residues. Germline-derived CDR1 and CDR2 are SGHVS and FQNEAQ. Between the trimmed V and J ends, which lost 1 base and 5 bases, there was a span of 17 bases. The CDR3 nucleotides read TGTGCCAGCAGCTTAGTCGGGGGAAAGGGGTTGGAGACCCAGTACTTC. Protein product: CASSLVGGKGLETQYF.

The chain combines TRBV19 with TRBJ2-5; TRBD2 might be the D (6 bases). Germline assignment: CDR1 LNHDA and CDR2 SQIVND (reference sequence). This CDR3 has 14 residues. V shed 3 bases and J shed 6 bases, with 14 bases lying between them. The CDR3 here is CASSMGRESKTQYF. The CDR3 nucleotides are TGTGCCAGTAGTATGGGACGGGAGAGTAAGACCCAGTACTTC.

CDR3 DNA: TGTGCCAGCAGCCAAGACAGGGATGTTGGCTACACCTTC. As protein: CASSQDRDVGYTF. This chain uses TRBV3-1 (or the pseudogene TRBV3-2) with TRBJ1-2; maybe TRBD1 (5 bases). Germline loops: CDR1 LGHDT, CDR2 YNNKEL (reference sequence). This CDR3 comprises 13 residues. Trimming shortened V by 0 bases and J by 7 bases, and 9 bases separated the two germline ends.

This clone was observed once. The rearrangement uses TRBV6-1 and TRBJ2-3, with 8 bases aligning to TRBD1. Looked up from germline, CDR1 is MNHNS and CDR2 is SASEGT. The V segment lost 2 bases and the J segment 6 bases; nucleotides outside the gene matches: 13. The CDR3 is 17 residues long. In nucleotides, the CDR3 is TGTGCCAGCAGTGAACGTTATACCGGACAGGGTTACGATACGCAGTATTTT. Protein product: CASSERYTGQGYDTQYF.

In regard to this clone: The junction departs from the called germline gene at one end, perhaps through a read error. Other nucleotide sequences in the sample specify the same CDR3. V is TRBV5-1 and J is TRBJ1-2; TRBD1 might be the D (5 bases). CDR1 and CDR2 (germline): SGHRS, YFSETQ. This CDR3 is built from 14 residues. For the CDR3, the DNA is TGCGCCAGCAGTTACAGGCCCGAGGTCGTGGGCTACACCTTT. This codes for CASSYRPEVVGYTF.

CDR3 region: CSASPGQGPGTQYF. The CDR3 region has the DNA TGCAGTGCTAGTCCCGGACAGGGTCCCGGGACCCAGTACTTC. V is TRBV20-1 and J is TRBJ2-5; TRBD1 matches at 8 bases. V lost 3 bases and J lost 7; bases outside the gene matches: 10. The CDR3 is made up of 14 amino acids. The germline CDR1 and CDR2 sequences are DFQATT and SNEGSKA (reference sequence).

V is TRBV6-2 or TRBV6-3 and J is TRBJ2-3; the match to TRBD2 covers 11 bases. Germline V gene sequence: CDR1 MNHEY, CDR2 SVGEGT. V lost 0 bases and J lost 4; bases outside the gene matches: 3. The CDR3 is made up of 16 amino acids. CDR3 sequence: CASSYSTSGSADTQYF. The CDR3 DNA reads as TGTGCCAGCAGTTACTCTACTAGCGGGAGCGCAGATACGCAGTATTTT.

The V call is TRBV28, the J call TRBJ1-1; D is possibly TRBD1 (6 bases). Looked up from germline, CDR1 is MDHEN and CDR2 is SYDVKM. Trimming removed 6 bases from V and 4 bases from J, with 21 bases in between. The CDR3 has 16 residues. CDR3 coding DNA: TGTGCCAGCAGGCAACCCTTTCGGGGAGGGGGCACTGAAGCTTTCTTT. Its protein is CASRQPFRGGGTEAFF. Looking up the rest from reference TRBV28 and TRBJ1-1 gives the full variable domain: DVKVTQSSRYLVKRTGEKVFLECVQDMDHENMFWYRQDPGLGLRLIYFSYDVKMKEKGDIPEGYSVSREKKERFSLILESASTNQTSMYLCASRQPFRGGGTEAFFGQGTRLTVV.

This chain joins TRBV18 and TRBJ2-1; D is perhaps TRBD2 (5 bases). The CDR3 extends over 14 amino acids. V lost 8 bases, J lost 2 bases, and 13 bases lay in between. CDR1 KGHSH and CDR2 LQKENI come from the germline V gene. The CDR3: CASARAGTYNEQFF. In DNA form, the CDR3 reads TGTGCCAGCGCCCGGGCGGGCACCTACAATGAGCAGTTCTTC.

This sequence joins TRBV7-9 and TRBJ1-1; D possibly corresponds to TRBD1 (5 bases). V lost 1 base, J lost 4 bases, and 10 bases lay in between. The CDR3 sequence is 14 residues long. Germline V gives CDR1 SEHNR, CDR2 FQNEAQ (reference sequence). In DNA form, the CDR3 reads TGTGCCAGCAGCTTAGGTGGGGCGACCACTGAAGCTTTCTTT. It translates to CASSLGGATTEAFF.

This clone was detected once. The rearrangement links TRBV12-3 or TRBV12-4 to TRBJ1-2; D perhaps matches TRBD1 (5 bases). Trimming shortened V by 3 bases and J by 3 bases, and 8 bases separated the two germline ends. The CDR3 contains 13 residues. CDR3: CASSFGGYYGYTF. The DNA for the CDR3 is TGTGCCAGCAGTTTCGGGGGTTACTATGGCTACACCTTC.

The chain couples TRBV19 to TRBJ2-1, with TRBD1 identical over 9 bases. Germline loops: CDR1 LNHDA, CDR2 SQIVND (reference sequence). The CDR3 is made up of 17 amino acids. V dropped 3 bases and J dropped 0; count of bases not matched to a gene: 6. The CDR3, as DNA: TGTGCCAGTAGTATTGACAGGGGGGTTAACTCCTACAATGAGCAGTTCTTC. This gives the protein CASSIDRGVNSYNEQFF.

This chain joins TRBV27 and TRBJ2-5; 9 nucleotides line up with TRBD2. Germline CDR1 and CDR2: MNHEY and SMNVEV (reference sequence). Trimming cost V 4 bases and J 4 bases; bases outside gene matches: 16. The CDR3 sequence is 18 residues long. The CDR3: CASSSVAGGPSVLETQYF. The CDR3 nucleotides are TGTGCCAGCAGTTCCGTCGCGGGAGGGCCTTCGGTGTTAGAGACCCAGTACTTC.